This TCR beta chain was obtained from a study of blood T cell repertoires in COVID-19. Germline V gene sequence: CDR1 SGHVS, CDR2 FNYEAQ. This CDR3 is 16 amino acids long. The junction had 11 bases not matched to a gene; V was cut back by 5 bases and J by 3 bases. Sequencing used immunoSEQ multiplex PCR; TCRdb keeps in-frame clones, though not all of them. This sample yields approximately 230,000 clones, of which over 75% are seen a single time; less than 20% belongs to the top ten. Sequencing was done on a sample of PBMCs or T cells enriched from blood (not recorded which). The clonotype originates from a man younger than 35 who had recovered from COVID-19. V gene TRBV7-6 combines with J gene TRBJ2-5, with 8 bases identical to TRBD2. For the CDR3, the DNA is TGTGCCAGCAGCAATCAACCGGGGGGGATAGAAGAGACCCAGTACTTC. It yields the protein CASSNQPGGIEETQYF.